This TCR beta chain comes out of a study of neoadjuvant anti-PD-1 for oral cavity cancer (dated by TCRdb to about 2021). Study-level background: Patients mostly received three to four biweekly doses of nivolumab at 3 mg/kg before curative-intent surgical resection. Patients with complete response, partial response or stable disease by RECIST 1.1 were defined as responders, whereas patients with progression were defined as non-responders. The parent correlative cohort included roughly 13 patients, with an approximately 31% response rate. For patients who did not progress, a fourth nivolumab dose was given around day 43, followed by definitive surgical resection on days 50-56. Paper-wide results and their limitations: A higher pretreatment blood Treg/Th17 ratio correlated with both higher pretreatment blood TCRbeta clonality and lower post-treatment tumor TCRbeta clonality. Only a few patients per response group were included in the TCR analyses, and larger cohorts for validation were called for by the authors. After neoadjuvant nivolumab, non-responders showed significantly higher T cell clonality (Gini index) in PBMCs than responders did.

PBMC libraries used mostly about 450 ng of input genomic DNA for deep sequencing, with six replicates per sample. The immunoSEQ hsTCRbeta kit was used to prepare TCRbeta libraries, following the manufacturer's instructions. An Illumina NovaSeq 6000 S4 flow cell was used to sequence the final libraries, which had first been combined to 3 nM. In the paper's pipeline: Raw data preprocessing and quality control were performed with the immunoSEQ Analyzer. The analysis was limited to productive rearrangements, and each clonotype was defined by a unique CDR3 amino acid sequence. Repertoire clonality was estimated as the Gini-Simpson index, computed with the R package tcR. Gini indices were compared with Student's t test, and associations with tumor size change were assessed by Pearson correlation. Here the immuneACCESS table is served through TCRdb, limited to in-frame sequences with V and J called. Missing clones are a known gap in these copies; in checked studies unresolved V genes cover under half, and the rest lacks a known reason. V, J and clone size are taken as reported in that table, and D and trimming were inferred from the DNA itself. The sample has 15,000 or so clones on record, about 65% of them singletons. The ten top clones hold roughly 2% of the sample.

In the paper's terms, the time point label means: before neoadjuvant nivolumab. Patients were newly diagnosed with stage II-IVA oral cavity squamous cell carcinoma and had received no prior systemic or radiation treatment. Everyone in the cohort had locally advanced, HPV-negative oral cavity squamous cell carcinoma. Peripheral blood mononuclear cells were analyzed directly, without maintenance or expansion in culture. Samples were obtained from a longitudinal correlative study of a single-arm phase II trial of neoadjuvant nivolumab in oral cavity squamous cell carcinoma. Subject-matched pre- and post-treatment PBMCs and tumors from three responders and three non-responders underwent genomic DNA-based TCRbeta sequencing. Peripheral blood mononuclear cells were collected before nivolumab treatment and again after treatment, at the time of surgery. The Maxwell RSC DNA from Cells kit was used to isolate genomic DNA from PBMCs.

The CDR1 and CDR2 encoded by the germline V gene (reference sequence) are MNHNY and SVGAGI. The CDR3 has 14 amino acids, counting the end cysteine and phenylalanine. Here the CDR3 DNA is all that survives: 42 bases in frame from base 1. Between the V and J ends, shortened by 2 bases and 0 bases respectively, the junction contains 6 bases. This clone was seen a handful of times. No cognate antigen has been identified for it. No base-level quality is on record; no much larger clone is a single base apart. The sequence is built from TRBV6-6 and TRBJ2-3; TRBD1 is a weak D gene call, 5 bases matching. This TCR was recovered from a person aged 40 to 85 with oral cavity squamous cell carcinoma. Specimen: PBMCs, collected before nivolumab (anti-PD-1) treatment. Read as DNA, the sequence is TGTGCCAGCAGTTACAGGGGTAGCACAGATACGCAGTATTTT. This encodes CASSYRGSTDTQYF.